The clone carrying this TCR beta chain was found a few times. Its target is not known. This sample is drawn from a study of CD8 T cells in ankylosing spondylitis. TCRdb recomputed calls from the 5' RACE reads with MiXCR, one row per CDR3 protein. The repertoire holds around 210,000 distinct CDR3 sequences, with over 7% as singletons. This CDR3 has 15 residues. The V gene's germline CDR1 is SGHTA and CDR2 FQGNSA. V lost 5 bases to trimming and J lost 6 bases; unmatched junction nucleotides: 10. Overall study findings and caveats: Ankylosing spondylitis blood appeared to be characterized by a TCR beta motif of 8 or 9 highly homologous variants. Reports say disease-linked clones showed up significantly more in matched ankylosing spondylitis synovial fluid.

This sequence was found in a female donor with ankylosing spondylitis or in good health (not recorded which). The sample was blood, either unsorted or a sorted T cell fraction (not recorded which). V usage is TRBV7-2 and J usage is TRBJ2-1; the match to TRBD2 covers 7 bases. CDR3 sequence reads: CASSQRRPSGNEQFF. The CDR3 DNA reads TGTGCCAGCAGCCAAAGACGGCCTAGCGGCAATGAGCAGTTCTTC.